The sequence of this T cell receptor (beta chain) was determined in a study of blood T cell repertoires in COVID-19. Profiled with immunoSEQ multiplex PCR; TCRdb holds only in-frame clones, not every one. The table has 95,000 to 150,000 clones, 84% seen once. This clone was seen once. The sample consisted of PBMCs or T cells enriched from blood (not recorded which). The sequence derives from a woman under 40 who had recovered from COVID-19.

DNA for the CDR3: TGCAGTGCGAGTTACCACAGGGGAGTGATCCCCTACGAGCAGTACTTC. Protein product: CSASYHRGVIPYEQYF. The V call is TRBV20-1, the J call TRBJ2-7, with 7 bases that match TRBD1. The CDR3 has 16 amino acids. Per germline, CDR1 DFQATT and CDR2 SNEGSKA (reference sequence). Unmatched junction bases numbered 16, after V lost 6 bases and J lost 2 bases.